The rows below give T cell receptor beta chains drawn from one sample of a study of blood T cell repertoires in COVID-19. Assay: immunoSEQ multiplex PCR; the TCRdb copy retains only in-frame clones and omits some. The sample includes 150,000 to 200,000 clones, approximately 80% of them seen just once. The sequencing input was peripheral blood. The source of these receptors is a human donor in a cohort sampled during active COVID-19. Each CDR3 is given without its conserved first and last residue. Fields, in order: V gene, J gene, CDR3 protein.

>TRBV5-1|TRBJ2-7
ASSSGGSASYEQY
>TRBV3-1/TRBV3-2|TRBJ2-1
ASSPRGRLAGVNEQF
>TRBV7-9|TRBJ1-1
ASSFRGGRDTEAF
>TRBV27|TRBJ1-1
ASSSLQGHANTEAF
>TRBV7-2|TRBJ2-3
ASSQTSGTDTQY
>TRBV6-6|TRBJ1-2
ASSPRVGYT
>TRBV5-6|TRBJ2-1
ASSLMSGLGHEQF
>TRBV11-2|TRBJ2-5
ASSPIRLDRGERETQY
>TRBV27|TRBJ2-1
ASSDSGRVKEQF
>TRBV3-1/TRBV3-2|TRBJ1-6
ASRNIPTGYDSPLH
>TRBV4-3|TRBJ2-7
ASSQVQGRSYEQY
>TRBV19|TRBJ1-3
ASSISGGSGNTIY
>TRBV15|TRBJ2-1
ATSSDTNEQF
>TRBV7-8|TRBJ1-1
ASSLETGEAF
>TRBV28|TRBJ1-1
ASNSQGYTEAF
>TRBV5-5|TRBJ2-7
ASSLSGSSYEQY
>TRBV3-1/TRBV3-2|TRBJ2-5
ASSEGTGPIETQY
>TRBV24-1|TRBJ2-3
ATSDSFTQY
>TRBV7-2|TRBJ1-1
ASGEGVFAF
>TRBV27|TRBJ2-7
ASSPDRDTHEQY
>TRBV18|TRBJ2-1
ASSPRTLGQNDEQF
>TRBV27|TRBJ1-1
ASSQGQRLKTEAF
>TRBV27|TRBJ2-1
ASIQTGGTHEQF
>TRBV19|TRBJ1-6
ASSTQNSPLH
>TRBV9|TRBJ2-3
ASSVVGSGGARDTQY
>TRBV6-5|TRBJ2-4
ASSLDTSLAKNIQY
>TRBV7-9|TRBJ1-2
ASNLQGLYGYT
>TRBV3-1/TRBV3-2|TRBJ2-2
ASSLQGTNTGELF
>TRBV5-1|TRBJ2-3
ASTLLSGGSTDTQY
>TRBV4-3|TRBJ2-3
ASSQDIVVTDTQY
>TRBV7-2|TRBJ2-2
ASSSTSGVNTGELF
>TRBV5-1|TRBJ1-2
ASSYGTVVYGYT
>TRBV27|TRBJ2-7
ASSFGTGPTLEQY
>TRBV9|TRBJ1-4
ASSPRTGGEKLF
>TRBV29-1|TRBJ2-2
SVRRTADTGELF
>TRBV19|TRBJ2-6
ASIRGSLSGANVLT
>TRBV6-2/TRBV6-3|TRBJ2-2
ASSYSLWAGITGELF
>TRBV3-1/TRBV3-2|TRBJ1-5
ASSQGVTAVNQPQH
>TRBV3-1/TRBV3-2|TRBJ2-5
ASSQVARQETQY
>TRBV6-5|TRBJ2-7
ASSYSRGNPYEQY
>TRBV5-4|TRBJ2-1
ASSLGGANNEQF
>TRBV7-9|TRBJ2-7
ASSVGSGQY
>TRBV30|TRBJ1-4
AWSVLRGVREKLF
>TRBV27|TRBJ2-7
ASSFGGVDRMQRY
>TRBV5-4|TRBJ2-1
ASSLGSGTSAYNEQF
>TRBV19|TRBJ1-1
ASTLGQGRPEAF
>TRBV5-1|TRBJ1-2
ASSLGPPTYNYGYT